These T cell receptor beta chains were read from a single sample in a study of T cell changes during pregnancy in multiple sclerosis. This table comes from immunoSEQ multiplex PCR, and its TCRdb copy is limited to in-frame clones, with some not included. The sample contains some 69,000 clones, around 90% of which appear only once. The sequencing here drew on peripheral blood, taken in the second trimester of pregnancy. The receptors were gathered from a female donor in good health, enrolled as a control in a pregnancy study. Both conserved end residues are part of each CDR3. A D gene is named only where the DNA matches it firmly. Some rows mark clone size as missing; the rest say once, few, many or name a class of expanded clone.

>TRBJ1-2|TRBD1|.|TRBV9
CASSPGQGESVYGYTF
TGTGCCAGCAGCCCGGGACAGGGGGAGTCGGTCTATGGCTACACCTTC
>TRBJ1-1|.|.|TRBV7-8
CASSHRDRGTEAFF
TGTGCCAGCAGCCACCGGGATCGAGGCACTGAAGCTTTCTTT
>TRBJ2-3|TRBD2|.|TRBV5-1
CASSPGGGTRDTQYF
TGCGCCAGCAGCCCGGGAGGGGGAACTCGAGATACGCAGTATTTT
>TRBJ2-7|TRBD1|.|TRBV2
CASSDGTGLDEQYF
TGTGCCAGCAGTGATGGGACAGGGTTGGACGAGCAGTACTTC
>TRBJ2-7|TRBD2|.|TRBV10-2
CASSRLAGGTEQYF
TGCGCCAGCAGTAGACTAGCGGGAGGGACCGAGCAGTACTTC
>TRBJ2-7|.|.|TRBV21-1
CASSKGSGGKYF
TGTGCCAGCAGCAAAGGTTCGGGGGGAAAGTACTTC
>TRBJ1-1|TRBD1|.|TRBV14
CASSQVGTGPMNTEAFF
TGTGCCAGCAGCCAAGTGGGGACAGGCCCTATGAACACTGAAGCTTTCTTT
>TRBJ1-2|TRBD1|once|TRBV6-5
CASTLQGDLRGYTF
TGTGCCAGCACCCTACAGGGGGATCTTCGTGGCTACACCTTC
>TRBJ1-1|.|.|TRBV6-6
CASSYSGGRNTEAFF
TGTGCCAGCAGTTACTCCGGGGGAAGGAACACTGAAGCTTTCTTT
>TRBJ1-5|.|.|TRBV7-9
CASSSGGVQPQHF
TGTGCCAGCAGCTCGGGGGGAGTGCAGCCCCAGCATTTT
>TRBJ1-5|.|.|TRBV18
CASSPRENPQPQHF
TGTGCCAGCTCACCTCGGGAGAACCCTCAGCCCCAGCATTTT
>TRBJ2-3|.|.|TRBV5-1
CASSLGLADTQYF
TGCGCCAGCAGCTTGGGACTAGCAGATACGCAGTATTTT
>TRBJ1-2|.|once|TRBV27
CASSPHRRDGYTF
TGTGCCAGCAGTCCCCATCGCCGGGATGGCTACACCTTC
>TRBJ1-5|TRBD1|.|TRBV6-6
CASSRVQGRGYQPQHF
TGTGCCAGCAGTAGGGTACAGGGGAGAGGATATCAGCCCCAGCATTTT
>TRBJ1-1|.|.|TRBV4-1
CASSQGDRSTEAFF
TGCGCCAGCAGCCAGGGTGACAGAAGCACTGAAGCTTTCTTT
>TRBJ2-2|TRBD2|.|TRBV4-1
CASSQTLPTSAITGELFF
TGCGCCAGCAGCCAAACCCTTCCCACTAGCGCTATCACCGGGGAGCTGTTTTTT
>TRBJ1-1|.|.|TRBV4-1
CASSHLTELNTEAFF
TGCGCCAGCAGCCACCTGACAGAATTGAACACTGAAGCTTTCTTT
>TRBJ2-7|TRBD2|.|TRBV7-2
CASSDRREGHYEQYF
TGTGCCAGCAGCGATCGGCGGGAGGGCCACTACGAGCAGTACTTC
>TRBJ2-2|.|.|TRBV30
CAWSHSRSNTGELFF
TGTGCCTGGAGTCACTCCCGGTCGAACACCGGGGAGCTGTTTTTT
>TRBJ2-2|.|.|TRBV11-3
CASSSEVEVGELFF
TGTGCCAGCAGCTCCGAAGTAGAAGTCGGGGAGCTGTTTTTT
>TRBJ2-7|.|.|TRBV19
CASSIVGGPYEQYF
TGTGCCAGTAGTATCGTAGGGGGACCCTACGAGCAGTACTTC
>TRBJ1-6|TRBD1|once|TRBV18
CASSSSRGQDSPLHF
TGTGCCAGCTCATCTTCGAGGGGGCAGGATTCACCCCTCCACTTT
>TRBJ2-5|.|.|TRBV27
CASSLSGMEQYF
TGTGCCAGCAGTTTATCCGGGATGGAGCAGTACTTC
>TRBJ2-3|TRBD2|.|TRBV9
CASSVASGGLTDTQYF
TGTGCCAGCAGCGTAGCTAGCGGGGGACTCACAGATACGCAGTATTTT
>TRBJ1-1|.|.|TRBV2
CASSNRERYTEAFF
TGTGCCAGCAGCAACAGGGAGCGCTACACTGAAGCTTTCTTT
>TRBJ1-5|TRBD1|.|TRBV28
CASRYDRGRQPQHF
TGTGCCAGCAGATATGACAGGGGCCGACAGCCCCAGCATTTT
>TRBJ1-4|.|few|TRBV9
CASSGRAILATNEKLFF
TGTGCCAGCAGCGGGCGAGCGATCCTAGCAACTAATGAAAAACTGTTTTTT
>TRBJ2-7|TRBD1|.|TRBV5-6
CASSLWTGPDYEQYF
TGTGCCAGCAGCTTGTGGACAGGACCAGATTACGAGCAGTACTTC
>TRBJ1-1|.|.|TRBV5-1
CASSLSTSGSEAFF
TGCGCCAGCAGCTTGTCCACGTCGGGGAGTGAAGCTTTCTTT
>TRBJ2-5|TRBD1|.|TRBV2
CASRRGQGALQYQETQYF
TGTGCCAGCAGACGAGGACAGGGGGCCTTACAGTACCAAGAGACCCAGTACTTC
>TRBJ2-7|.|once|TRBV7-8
CASSSDRLHEQYF
TGTGCCAGCAGTTCAGACAGGCTCCACGAGCAGTACTTC
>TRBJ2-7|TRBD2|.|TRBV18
CASSLPSGGEQYF
TGTGCCAGCTCATTGCCTAGCGGTGGAGAGCAGTACTTC
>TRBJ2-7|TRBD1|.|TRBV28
CASSKQGAHEQYF
TGTGCCAGCAGCAAACAGGGGGCCCACGAGCAGTACTTC
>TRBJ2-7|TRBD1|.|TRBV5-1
CASSLVGSQGVPYEQYF
TGCGCCAGCAGCTTGGTAGGGTCCCAGGGGGTTCCCTACGAGCAGTACTTC
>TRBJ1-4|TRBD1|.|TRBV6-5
CASRLDRGNEKLFF
TGTGCCAGCAGGCTAGACAGGGGTAATGAAAAACTGTTTTTT
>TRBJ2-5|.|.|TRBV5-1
CASSSPRMGLQETQYF
TGCGCCAGCAGCTCCCCAAGAATGGGACTCCAAGAGACCCAGTACTTC
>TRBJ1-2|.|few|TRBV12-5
CASGRTDLWGYTF
TGTGCTAGTGGTCGGACAGATCTATGGGGCTACACCTTC
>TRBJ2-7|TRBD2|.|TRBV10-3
CAIRTTSGISSYEQYF
TGTGCCATCAGGACGACTAGCGGAATAAGCTCCTACGAGCAGTACTTC
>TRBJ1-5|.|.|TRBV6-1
CASMGSGYQPQHF
TGTGCCAGCATGGGATCAGGGTATCAGCCCCAGCATTTT
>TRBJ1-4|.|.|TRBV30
CAWGVKGGEKLFF
TGTGCCTGGGGGGTAAAGGGAGGAGAAAAACTGTTTTTT
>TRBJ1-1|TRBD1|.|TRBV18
CASSPSPGGLRNTEAFF
TGTGCCAGCTCACCATCTCCAGGGGGCCTCAGGAACACTGAAGCTTTCTTT
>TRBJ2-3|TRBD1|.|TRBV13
CASSVRTGASTDTQYF
TGTGCCAGCAGCGTCAGGACAGGTGCTAGCACAGATACGCAGTATTTT
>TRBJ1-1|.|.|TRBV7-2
CASSAQSNTEAFF
TGTGCCAGCAGCGCGCAATCGAACACTGAAGCTTTCTTT
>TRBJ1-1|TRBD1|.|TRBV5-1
CASSPGQGAGAFF
TGCGCCAGCAGCCCGGGACAGGGGGCAGGAGCTTTCTTT
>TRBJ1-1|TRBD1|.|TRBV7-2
CASSLLYRKPGTGNIEAFF
TGTGCCAGCAGCTTGCTGTACCGCAAGCCCGGGACAGGGAATATTGAAGCTTTCTTT
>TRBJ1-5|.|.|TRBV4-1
CASSQGGGSEPQHF
TGCGCCAGCAGCCAAGGGGGGGGGTCAGAGCCCCAGCATTTT
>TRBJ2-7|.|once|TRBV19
CASSIPGEWDEQYF
TGTGCCAGTAGTATCCCGGGAGAATGGGACGAGCAGTACTTC
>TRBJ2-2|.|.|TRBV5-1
CASSPDTNTGELFF
TGCGCCAGCAGCCCGGACACGAACACCGGGGAGCTGTTTTTT
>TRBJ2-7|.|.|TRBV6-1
CASITHTYEQYF
TGTGCCAGCATTACACACACCTACGAGCAGTACTTC
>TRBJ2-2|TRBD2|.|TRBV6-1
CASSEIAGESEELFF
TGTGCCAGCAGTGAAATAGCGGGAGAATCTGAGGAGCTGTTTTTT
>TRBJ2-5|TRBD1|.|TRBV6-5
CASSYSTGGRSETQYF
TGTGCCAGCAGTTACTCTACAGGGGGCAGGTCGGAGACCCAGTACTTC
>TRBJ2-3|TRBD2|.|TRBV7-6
CASSSYSGGSTDTQYF
TGTGCCAGCAGCAGCTATAGCGGGGGGAGCACAGATACGCAGTATTTT
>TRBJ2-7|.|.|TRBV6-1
CASIRSPGDEQYF
TGTGCCAGCATCCGGTCGCCGGGAGACGAGCAGTACTTC
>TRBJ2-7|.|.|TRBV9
CASSGNPLRSYEQYF
TGTGCCAGCAGCGGAAACCCGTTGCGATCCTACGAGCAGTACTTC
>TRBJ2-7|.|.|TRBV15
CATSSPGQTYEQYF
TGTGCCACCAGCAGCCCGGGACAAACCTACGAGCAGTACTTC
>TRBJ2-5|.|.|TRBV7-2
CASSPRTGWETQYF
TGTGCCAGCAGCCCACGGACTGGTTGGGAGACCCAGTACTTC